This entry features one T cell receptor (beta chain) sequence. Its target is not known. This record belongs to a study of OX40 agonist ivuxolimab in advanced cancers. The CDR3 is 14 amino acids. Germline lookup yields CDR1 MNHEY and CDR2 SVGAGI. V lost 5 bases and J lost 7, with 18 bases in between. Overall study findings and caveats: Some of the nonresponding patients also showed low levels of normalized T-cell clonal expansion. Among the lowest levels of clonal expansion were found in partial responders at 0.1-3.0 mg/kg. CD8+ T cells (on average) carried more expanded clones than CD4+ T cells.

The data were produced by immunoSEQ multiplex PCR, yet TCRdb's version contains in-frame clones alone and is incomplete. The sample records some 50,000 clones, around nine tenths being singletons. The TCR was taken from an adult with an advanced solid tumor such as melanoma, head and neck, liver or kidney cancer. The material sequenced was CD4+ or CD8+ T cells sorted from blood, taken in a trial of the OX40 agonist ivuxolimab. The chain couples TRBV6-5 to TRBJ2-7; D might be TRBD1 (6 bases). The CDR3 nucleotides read TGTGCCAGCAGTGGCAGGGGCGTCCCTTGGGAGCAGTACTTC. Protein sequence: CASSGRGVPWEQYF.